The entry that follows covers one T cell receptor (beta chain) sequence. The record originates from a study of blood T cell repertoires in COVID-19. The overall study: Sample material is recorded as cDNA or gDNA derived from T cells, B-cell-depleted T cells, or PBMCs.

Authors' data handling: For nucleated cells, counts were estimated from reference gene primer amplification. The data were produced by immunoSEQ multiplex PCR, yet TCRdb's version contains in-frame clones alone and is incomplete. V and J calls and clone size are those listed in that table; D and trimming were worked out from the DNA. The sample consists of some 250,000 clones, roughly 90% of them appearing once. V lost 1 base, J lost 6 bases, and 21 bases lay in between. The CDR3 sequence is 18 residues long. Germline CDR1 is LNHDA and CDR2 is SQIVND (reference sequence). Researchers sorted participants into cohorts using their self-reported clinical history.

This TCR derives from a woman in her thirties or forties with acute COVID-19. The sequencing input was PBMCs or T cells enriched from blood (not recorded which). The chain couples TRBV19 to TRBJ1-4, with D possibly TRBD1 on 6 matching bases. This chain's CDR3 is CASSIAAGTGGRDEKLFF. CDR3 sequence (DNA): TGTGCCAGTAGTATAGCCGCCGGAACCGGGGGGCGAGATGAAAAACTGTTTTTT.